The 29 T cell receptor beta chains below were found in one sample sequenced in a study of beta chain features in type 1 diabetes. Whole-study findings and limits: Type 1 diabetes patients had moderately but significantly shorter TCRB CDR3s in all four CD4+ subsets.

These receptors lack a known antigen. TCRB transcripts that were expressed got sequenced, as all of the isolated RNA had been reverse transcribed. The data were produced by immunoSEQ multiplex PCR, yet TCRdb's version contains in-frame clones alone and is incomplete. There are some 150,000 clones in the sample; 9% to 10% occur only once, and about 0.75% lies in the top ten. Sequencing was performed on central memory CD4+ T cells from blood. Receptors were obtained from a woman in her 30s with type 1 diabetes.

The chain carries TRBV5-1 and TRBJ1-1, with TRBD1 matching 7 bases. The CDR3 sequence is 14 residues long. In germline, CDR1 is SGHRS, CDR2 YFSETQ. Germline trimming cut 7 bases from V and 1 base from J; bases unmatched to any gene: 7. For the CDR3, the DNA is TGCGCCAGCTACGCAGGGACAGCGAACACTGAAGCTTTCTTT. Translated, it gives CASYAGTANTEAFF. The whole variable domain, remainder taken from reference TRBV5-1 and TRBJ1-1, is KAGVTQTPRYLIKTRGQQVTLSCSPISGHRSVSWYQQTPGQGLQFLFEYFSETQRNKGNFPGRFSGRQFSNSRSEMNVSTLELGDSALYLCASYAGTANTEAFFGQGTRLTVV.

CDR3 sequence reads: CASSVGREGLGFPQYF. As DNA, the CDR3 is TGTGCCAGCAGCGTAGGGAGGGAGGGCCTTGGGTTCCCCCAGTACTTC. The rearrangement joins TRBV9 to TRBJ2-5; 7 bases agree with TRBD2. Germline CDR1 reads SGDLS; CDR2 reads YYNGEE. The CDR3 is made up of 16 amino acids. The ends lost 0 bases at V and 9 bases at J; junction bases unmatched: 14.

This clone was picked up a small number of times. The V gene is TRBV10-3, the J gene TRBJ1-1; maybe TRBD1 (6 bases). V lost 3 bases to trimming and J lost 7 bases, with 12 bases between them. The CDR3 extends over 13 amino acids. Per the germline V gene, CDR1 is ENHRY and CDR2 is SYGVKD. CDR3 sequence: CAISEGGKNEAFF. The CDR3 coding sequence is TGTGCCATCAGTGAAGGGGGTAAGAATGAAGCTTTCTTT.

This clone was seen a few times. The gene calls are TRBV19 and TRBJ2-1; 7 bases line up with TRBD1. The CDR3 totals 17 residues. J was trimmed by 0 bases and V by 0 bases; bases with no gene match: 5. The germline V gene has CDR1 LNHDA and CDR2 SQIVND (reference sequence). The CDR3, as DNA: TGTGCCAGTAGTATAGATCGGGACAGCCGCTCCTACAATGAGCAGTTCTTC. This codes for CASSIDRDSRSYNEQFF.

The rearrangement joins TRBV5-8 to TRBJ2-3; 9 positions match TRBD1. This CDR3 has 15 residues. Germline V gene lookup returns CDR1 SGHTS and CDR2 YDEGEE. V shed 2 bases and J 4 bases; nucleotides not matched to a gene: 5. The CDR3 loop is CASSLQGASADTQYF. The CDR3 DNA reads TGTGCCAGCAGCTTACAGGGGGCTAGCGCAGATACGCAGTATTTT.

This clone was counted only a few times. The CDR3, as DNA: TGTGCCAGCAGCGCCGGACAGCGCCACACTGAAGCTTTCTTT. It is translated as CASSAGQRHTEAFF. The chain carries TRBV9 and TRBJ1-1; a possible D gene is TRBD1 (6 bases). CDR1 is SGDLS, CDR2 YYNGEE, per germline. This CDR3 comprises 14 residues. V lost 3 bases, J lost 3 bases, and 12 bases lay in between. The variable domain in full, completed from reference TRBV9 and TRBJ1-1, reads DSGVTQTPKHLITATGQRVTLRCSPRSGDLSVYWYQQSLDQGLQFLIQYYNGEERAKGNILERFSAQQFPDLHSELNLSSLELGDSALYFCASSAGQRHTEAFFGQGTRLTVV.

V is TRBV4-1 and J is TRBJ1-5; TRBD1 aligns across 8 bases. With 4 bases clipped from V and 3 bases from J, the junction kept 8 bases outside the gene matches. Looked up from germline, CDR1 is MGHRA and CDR2 is YSYEKL. CDR3 length: 16 residues. The CDR3 here is CASSPYPTGDNQPQHF. In DNA form, the CDR3 reads TGCGCCAGCAGCCCGTATCCGACAGGGGACAATCAGCCCCAGCATTTT.

V is TRBV10-3 and J is TRBJ2-2; 8 nucleotides match TRBD1. The V gene end was trimmed by 6 bases and the J gene end by 3 bases; junction bases not matched to a gene: 3. Germline CDR1 is ENHRY and CDR2 is SYGVKD. The CDR3 covers 14 residues. The DNA of the CDR3 is TGTGCCATCAGCGGACAGGGTGACACCGGGGAGCTGTTTTTT. It yields the protein CAISGQGDTGELFF.

V gene TRBV4-1 combines with J gene TRBJ2-1; 11 positions agree with TRBD2. The CDR3 runs to 17 residues. Looked up from germline, CDR1 is MGHRA and CDR2 is YSYEKL. Trimming took 0 bases from V and 7 from J; bases not matched to a gene: 8. The CDR3 DNA sequence: TGCGCCAGCAGCCAAGACCGACTAGCGGGAACGAGGAATGAGCAGTTCTTC. As protein: CASSQDRLAGTRNEQFF.

This clone was seen only a few times. The chain is built from TRBV29-1 and TRBJ1-1, with 7 bases lining up with TRBD1. The CDR3 consists of 13 residues. Trimming cost V 8 bases and J 5 bases; bases outside gene matches: 11. CDR1 SQVTM and CDR2 ANQGSEA come from the germline V gene. The CDR3 region has the DNA TGCAGCAGCCGACAGGGAGGTTCTACTGAAGCTTTCTTT. Translating gives CSSRQGGSTEAFF.

This clone was counted at least ten times. The rearrangement joins TRBV6-5 to TRBJ2-2; D gene ambiguous. The germline V gene encodes CDR1 MNHEY and CDR2 SVGAGI. The CDR3 covers 11 residues. V was trimmed by 8 bases and J by 2 bases, leaving 3 bases between them. The CDR3 reads CASQNTGELFF. The CDR3 coding sequence is TGTGCCAGCCAAAACACCGGGGAGCTGTTTTTT.

This clone was recorded many times. The chain uses TRBV10-3 and TRBJ1-2, with TRBD1 matching 7 bases. Germline CDR1 and CDR2: ENHRY and SYGVKD. J gave up 8 bases and V 6 bases, and 6 bases lay outside the gene matches. The CDR3 totals 12 residues. CDR3 coding DNA: TGTGCCATCAGGCAAACAGGGGAGGGCTACACCTTC. Translation gives CAIRQTGEGYTF.

The chain carries TRBV7-9 and TRBJ2-7; D possibly corresponds to TRBD2 (7 bases). Trimming removed 2 bases from V and 0 bases from J, with 11 bases in between. CDR3 length equals 15 residues. CDR1 is SEHNR, CDR2 FQNEAQ, per germline (reference sequence). CDR3 in amino acids: CASSLRGGTSYEQYF. CDR3 sequence (DNA): TGTGCCAGCAGCTTAAGGGGGGGGACCTCCTACGAGCAGTACTTC.

This clone was detected a few times. The V call is TRBV4-2, the J call TRBJ2-7; 9 bases are a match to TRBD2. The CDR3 has 17 amino acids. Losses at the gene ends were 1 base for V and 3 bases for J; bases not matched to a gene: 10. Germline V gives CDR1 LGHNA, CDR2 YNFKEQ. The CDR3 is CASSQVPVAGEGYEQYF. As DNA, the CDR3 is TGTGCCAGCAGCCAAGTCCCTGTAGCGGGAGAAGGCTACGAGCAGTACTTC.

This clone appeared a few times. The V and J genes are TRBV7-8 and TRBJ2-3; tentatively, D is TRBD2 (7 bases). Trimming took off 7 bases at V and 6 bases at J, with 23 bases between the two ends. CDR1 is SGHVS and CDR2 is FQNEAQ in the germline V gene. The CDR3 has 16 residues. CDR3 DNA: TGTGCCAGCATATGGGGGGCGGCGGGAGCCCCTGATACGCAGTATTTT. Translating gives CASIWGAAGAPDTQYF.

V and J are TRBV5-1 and TRBJ2-5; 9 bases line up with TRBD1. With V trimmed by 2 bases and J by 1 base, 6 bases remained unmatched. The CDR3 is 16 residues long. Germline CDR1 and CDR2: SGHRS and YFSETQ. The DNA of the CDR3 is TGCGCCAGCAGCTTTGGCGTGGGACAGGGCCAAGAGACCCAGTACTTC. Its translation is CASSFGVGQGQETQYF.

This clone was detected a few times. The V gene is TRBV5-4, the J gene TRBJ1-2; no reliable D call. V lost 1 base to trimming and J lost 5 bases, with 9 bases between them. The CDR3 is 13 residues long. Germline V gene lookup returns CDR1 SGHNT and CDR2 YYREEE (reference sequence). CDR3 bases: TGTGCCAGCAGCTTGTTAAACATTTATGGCTACACCTTC. This sequence encodes CASSLLNIYGYTF.

In this sample, this clone turned up a few times. The J gene is TRBJ2-3, the V gene TRBV6-6; 7 nucleotides align to TRBD1. Germline trimming cut 2 bases from V and 4 bases from J; bases unmatched to any gene: 6. CDR3 length equals 15 residues. Germline V gene data show CDR1 as MNHNY and CDR2 as SVGAGI (reference sequence). The CDR3 region has the DNA TGTGCCAGCAGTTACCGGACAGGTTCGGCAGATACGCAGTATTTT. This gives the protein CASSYRTGSADTQYF.

The J gene is TRBJ2-7, the V gene TRBV27, with TRBD2 matching 15 bases. The CDR3 spans 17 residues. In germline, CDR1 is MNHEY, CDR2 SMNVEV (reference sequence). V was pared by 6 bases and J by 2 bases, with 8 bases of the junction left unmatched. CDR3 in amino acids: CASSRPGLAGGAYEQYF. DNA of the CDR3: TGTGCCAGCAGCCGACCGGGACTAGCGGGGGGCGCCTACGAGCAGTACTTC.

This clone came up a few times. V and J are TRBV4-1 and TRBJ2-5; 12 bases agree with TRBD2. The length of the CDR3 is 17 residues. V was clipped by 4 bases and J by 5 bases; unmatched bases: 11. Germline values: CDR1 MGHRA, CDR2 YSYEKL. The chain's CDR3 is CASSPGLAGPRRETQYF. In DNA form, the CDR3 reads TGCGCCAGCAGCCCCGGACTAGCGGGACCACGGCGGGAGACCCAGTACTTC.

This clone showed up just a few times. The chain combines TRBV2 with TRBJ1-1, with a tentative D call TRBD1 (6 bases). There are 15 residues in the CDR3. Germline V gene sequence: CDR1 SNHLY, CDR2 FYNNEI. The V gene lost 4 bases and the J gene lost 5 bases, with 17 bases spanning the gap. CDR3 sequence reads: CASSVEGMGATEAFF. The CDR3 DNA reads TGTGCCAGCAGTGTTGAGGGGATGGGGGCGACTGAAGCTTTCTTT.

The chain recombines TRBV5-1 with TRBJ1-1; 10 nucleotides agree with TRBD1. V trimming: 4 bases; J trimming: 9 bases; junction bases outside the gene matches: 3. This CDR3 spans 12 amino acids. Germline V gene lookup returns CDR1 SGHRS and CDR2 YFSETQ. CDR3 in amino acids: CASSEDRGQAFF. The CDR3 nucleotides read TGCGCCAGCAGCGAAGACAGGGGGCAAGCTTTCTTT.

The chain joins TRBV6-1 to TRBJ2-1; tentatively, D is TRBD2 (5 bases). The CDR3 consists of 13 residues. Trimming removed 7 bases at V and 8 bases at J, with 15 bases between. From germline, CDR1 is MNHNS and CDR2 SASEGT. The CDR3 coding sequence is TGTGCCAGCATAACACCACTAGGCTATGAGCAGTTCTTC. Translation gives CASITPLGYEQFF.

The V and J genes are TRBV7-9 and TRBJ2-5; TRBD2 aligns across 7 bases. J was trimmed by 1 base and V by 3 bases; bases with no gene match: 5. The CDR3 sequence is 15 residues long. Germline-derived CDR1 and CDR2 are SEHNR and FQNEAQ (reference sequence). CDR3 protein: CASSLGGSAQETQYF. For the CDR3, the DNA is TGTGCCAGCAGCTTGGGCGGGAGTGCCCAAGAGACCCAGTACTTC.

A few counts support this clone. The rearrangement joins TRBV5-1 to TRBJ2-7, with 14 bases lining up with TRBD2. The V segment lost 5 bases and the J segment 5 bases; nucleotides outside the gene matches: 9. Germline V CDR1 and CDR2: SGHRS, YFSETQ. The CDR3 has 16 residues. The CDR3 DNA reads as TGCGCCAGCAGTCTAACTGGGACTAGCGGGAGACACGAGCAGTACTTC. Residues: CASSLTGTSGRHEQYF.

The genes are TRBV18 and TRBJ2-2; 8 nucleotides match TRBD1. CDR1 KGHSH and CDR2 LQKENI come from the germline V gene. This CDR3 contains 15 residues. V was pared by 6 bases and J by 5 bases, with 8 bases of the junction left unmatched. CDR3 bases: TGTGCCAGCTCGCAAGGACAGGGAGGAACCGGGGAGCTGTTTTTT. Its protein is CASSQGQGGTGELFF.

This clone was seen only a few times. The V gene is TRBV11-2, the J gene TRBJ1-2; D is ambiguous. The CDR3 spans 12 residues. Looked up from germline, CDR1 is SGHAT and CDR2 is FQNNGV. The ends were cut back, 7 bases at V and 4 bases at J, with 10 bases in the middle. CDR3 nucleotide sequence: TGTGCCAGCATCCTTCACAGCTATGGCTACACCTTC. This translates into CASILHSYGYTF.

This clone came up a few times. The V and J genes are TRBV7-2 and TRBJ2-3; a possible D gene is TRBD2 (5 bases). This CDR3 has 14 residues. Germline lookup yields CDR1 SGHTA and CDR2 FQGNSA. V lost 5 bases, J lost 5 bases, and 14 bases lay in between. In DNA, the CDR3 is TGTGCCAGCAGCCGAAATCGACTAAAAGATACGCAGTATTTT. It specifies CASSRNRLKDTQYF.

CDR3 bases: TGTGCCAGCAGTCTTGACAGGAACACCGGGGAGCTGTTTTTT. Amino acid sequence: CASSLDRNTGELFF. The V and J genes are TRBV6-6 and TRBJ2-2; maybe TRBD1 (5 bases). The CDR3 runs to 14 residues. Germline CDR1 is MNHNY and CDR2 is SVGAGI (reference sequence). V lost 5 bases and J lost 1, with 8 bases in between.